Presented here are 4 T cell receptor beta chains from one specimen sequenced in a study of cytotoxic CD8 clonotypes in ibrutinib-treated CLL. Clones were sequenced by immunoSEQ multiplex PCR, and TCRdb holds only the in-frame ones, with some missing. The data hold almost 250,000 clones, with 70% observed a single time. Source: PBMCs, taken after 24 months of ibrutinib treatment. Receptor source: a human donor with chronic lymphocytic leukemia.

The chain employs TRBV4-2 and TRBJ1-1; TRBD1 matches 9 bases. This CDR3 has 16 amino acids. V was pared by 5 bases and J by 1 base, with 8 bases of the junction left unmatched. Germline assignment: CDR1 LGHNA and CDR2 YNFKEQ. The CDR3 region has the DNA TGTGCCAGCAGCATCGGGACAGGGAGTAGGAACACTGAAGCTTTCTTT. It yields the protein CASSIGTGSRNTEAFF.

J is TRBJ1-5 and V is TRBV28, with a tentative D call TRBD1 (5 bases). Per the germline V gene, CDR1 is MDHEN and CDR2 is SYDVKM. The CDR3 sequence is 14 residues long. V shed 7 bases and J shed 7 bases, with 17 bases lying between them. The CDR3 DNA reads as TGTGCCAGCATCTTGGGGCAGGGAGGCCAGCCCCAGCATTTT. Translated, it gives CASILGQGGQPQHF.

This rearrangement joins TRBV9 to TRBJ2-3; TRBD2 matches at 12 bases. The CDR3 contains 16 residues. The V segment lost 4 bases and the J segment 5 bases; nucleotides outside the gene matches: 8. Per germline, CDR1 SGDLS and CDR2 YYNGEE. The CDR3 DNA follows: TGTGCCAGCAGCACACGACTAGCGGGAGAGGGAGATACGCAGTATTTT. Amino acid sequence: CASSTRLAGEGDTQYF.

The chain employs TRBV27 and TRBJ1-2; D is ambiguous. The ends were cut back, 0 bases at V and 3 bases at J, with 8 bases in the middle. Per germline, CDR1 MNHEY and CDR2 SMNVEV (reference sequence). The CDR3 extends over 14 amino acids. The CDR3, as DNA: TGTGCCAGCAGTTTATCCGGGGAATACTATGGCTACACCTTC. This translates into CASSLSGEYYGYTF.